The 9 T cell receptor beta chains below were found in one sample sequenced in a study of Ad26.COV2.S vaccination and SARS-CoV-2 variants. Sequenced by immunoSEQ multiplex PCR; TCRdb stores in-frame clones only, minus some. This table holds 300,000 to 400,000 clones, about 85% found once. The treatment is: some 20 received Ad26.COV2.S at low or high dose, single or two shots; roughly five received placebo; per-sample allocation not given. All samples were drawn on day 63, counting from the first vaccine or placebo injection. The sequences come from peripheral blood, collected in a trial of Ad26.COV2.S vaccine versus placebo. These receptors were obtained from a person aged 18 to 65 who received the Ad26.COV2.S COVID-19 vaccine or a placebo.

This clone was counted a few times. The chain couples TRBV11-2 to TRBJ2-3; D is unresolved. Germline lookup yields CDR1 SGHAT and CDR2 FQNNGV. V lost 2 bases to trimming and J lost 6 bases, with 9 bases between them. The CDR3 has 13 residues. The CDR3 DNA reads as TGTGCCAGCAGCTTAATCGTAGGGGATACGCAGTATTTT. It translates to CASSLIVGDTQYF.

The chain is built from TRBV19 and TRBJ2-5; D unclear. The CDR3 contains 14 residues. The germline V gene has CDR1 LNHDA and CDR2 SQIVND (reference sequence). V was shortened by 3 bases and J by 4 bases, with 12 bases between the two germline ends. This CDR3 is CASSIGHPGETQYF. CDR3 in DNA: TGTGCCAGTAGTATCGGCCACCCTGGAGAGACCCAGTACTTC.

The chain uses TRBV19 and TRBJ2-7; TRBD1 might be the D (6 bases). Trimming removed 7 bases at V and 6 bases at J, with 22 bases between. Germline assignment: CDR1 LNHDA and CDR2 SQIVND (reference sequence). CDR3 length: 15 amino acids. The CDR3 reads CASTLSQGTAGEQYF. CDR3 sequence (DNA): TGTGCCAGTACCCTCAGCCAGGGGACGGCAGGCGAGCAGTACTTC.

The chain has TRBV18 and TRBJ2-5, with D possibly called TRBD1 or TRBD2 (5 bases each). CDR1 KGHSH and CDR2 LQKENI come from the germline V gene. Trimming removed 1 base at V and 4 bases at J, with 10 bases between. The CDR3 runs to 14 residues. This chain's CDR3 is CASSPLAGTETQYF. The CDR3 bases are TGTGCCAGCTCACCACTTGCAGGGACAGAGACCCAGTACTTC. Full variable domain (outside the CDR3, taken from reference TRBV18 and TRBJ2-5): NAGVMQNPRHLVRRRGQEARLRCSPMKGHSHVYWYRQLPEEGLKFMVYLQKENIIDESGMPKERFSAEFPKEGPSILRIQQVVRGDSAAYFCASSPLAGTETQYFGPGTRLLVL.

The V gene is TRBV5-4, the J gene TRBJ2-3; 7 bases are shared with TRBD2. Germline trimming cut 0 bases from V and 4 bases from J; bases unmatched to any gene: 5. Germline V gene sequence: CDR1 SGHNT, CDR2 YYREEE (reference sequence). This CDR3 is built from 15 residues. The DNA for the CDR3 is TGTGCCAGCAGCTTGGCGGGAGGAAGGTCAGATACGCAGTATTTT. Amino acid sequence: CASSLAGGRSDTQYF.

This rearrangement joins TRBV7-6 to TRBJ2-1, with D perhaps matching TRBD1 or TRBD2 (5 bases each). Trimming pared 2 bases from V and 5 bases from J, leaving 10 bases between. The length of the CDR3 is 14 residues. Germline V lookup: CDR1 SGHVS, CDR2 FNYEAQ. The chain's CDR3 is CASSLRGAHNEQFF. CDR3 sequence (DNA): TGTGCCAGCAGCTTACGAGGGGCCCACAATGAGCAGTTCTTC.

The CDR3 coding sequence is TGTGCCAGCCTGCGAGCGGGGGGGTACAATGAGCAGTTCTTC. It specifies CASLRAGGYNEQFF. The chain employs TRBV6-5 and TRBJ2-1, with TRBD2 matching 10 bases. The germline gives CDR1 MNHEY, CDR2 SVGAGI. J gave up 4 bases and V 8 bases, and 5 bases lay outside the gene matches. The CDR3 sequence is 14 residues long.

V is TRBV6-1 and J is TRBJ2-3; TRBD2 matches 11 bases. The germline V gene encodes CDR1 MNHNS and CDR2 SASEGT. This CDR3 comprises 16 residues. The V gene end was trimmed by 2 bases and the J gene end by 4 bases; junction bases not matched to a gene: 5. CDR3 in DNA: TGTGCCAGCAGTGAACAGTTACTAGCGGGAGCAGATACGCAGTATTTT. Translated: CASSEQLLAGADTQYF.

The chain uses TRBV7-9 and TRBJ2-1; a possible D gene is TRBD2 (5 bases). Germline V gene lookup returns CDR1 SEHNR and CDR2 FQNEAQ (reference sequence). V was trimmed by 1 base and J by 3 bases, leaving 10 bases between them. This CDR3 region has 15 residues. This CDR3 is CASSLDNSDYNEQFF. For the CDR3, the DNA is TGTGCCAGCAGCTTAGATAATAGCGACTACAATGAGCAGTTCTTC.